The 6 T cell receptor beta chains presented below share a single source sample, sequenced in a study of CD8 T cells in ankylosing spondylitis. TCRdb re-called the 5' RACE reads through MiXCR, storing one row per CDR3 protein. Of hundreds of thousands of distinct CDR3 sequences listed, around 21% are singletons. The source material was blood, either unsorted or a sorted T cell fraction (not recorded which). The receptor set was obtained from a female donor with ankylosing spondylitis or in good health (not recorded which).

V is TRBV7-2 and J is TRBJ2-3; D perhaps matches TRBD2 (6 bases). Between the trimmed V and J ends, which lost 5 bases and 0 bases, there was a span of 18 bases. CDR1 and CDR2 from the germline V gene are SGHTA and FQGNSA. The length of the CDR3 is 17 residues. The CDR3 loop reads CASSPRRDHLSTDTQYF. CDR3 in DNA: TGTGCCAGCAGCCCCCGGCGGGATCACCTTAGCACAGATACGCAGTATTTT.

The rearrangement links TRBV7-6 to TRBJ2-1, with 10 nucleotides matching TRBD2. The CDR3 sequence is 16 residues long. Per the germline V gene, CDR1 is SGHVS and CDR2 is FNYEAQ. Unmatched junction bases numbered 7, after V lost 1 base and J lost 7 bases. The CDR3 loop reads CASSLGSGSGRNEQFF. In nucleotides, the CDR3 is TGTGCCAGCAGCTTAGGCTCAGGTAGCGGGAGGAATGAGCAGTTCTTC. The entire variable domain, with the rest obtained from reference TRBV7-6 and TRBJ2-1, is as follows: GAGVSQSPRYKVTKRGQDVALRCDPISGHVSLYWYRQALGQGPEFLTYFNYEAQQDKSGLPNDRFSAERPEGSISTLTIQRTEQRDSAMYRCASSLGSGSGRNEQFFGPGTRLTVL.

The rearrangement links TRBV20-1 to TRBJ1-6, with D possibly TRBD1 on 6 matching bases. The CDR3 loop spans 14 amino acids. CDR1 DFQATT and CDR2 SNEGSKA come from the germline V gene (reference sequence). The V end lost 5 bases, the J end lost 7 bases, and 15 bases lay between the germline ends. The chain's CDR3 is CSALPQDSNSPLHF. The CDR3 bases are TGCAGTGCTCTGCCCCAGGACAGCAATTCACCCCTCCACTTT.

CDR3 nucleotide sequence: TGCAGTGCTAGAGGAAGGGGAGACGGCTACGAGCAGTACTTC. This translates into CSARGRGDGYEQYF. The rearrangement links TRBV20-1 to TRBJ2-7; possibly TRBD1 or TRBD2 for D (5 bases each). CDR1 and CDR2 (germline): DFQATT, SNEGSKA (reference sequence). With 1 base removed from V and 3 bases from J, the gap between germline ends came to 13 bases. The CDR3 is made up of 14 amino acids.

This clonotype turned up a few times. The J gene is TRBJ2-5, the V gene TRBV5-6, with 9 positions matching TRBD1. Germline V gene sequence: CDR1 SGHDT, CDR2 YYEEEE. J was trimmed by 2 bases and V by 0 bases; bases with no gene match: 2. This CDR3 comprises 15 residues. In nucleotides, the CDR3 is TGTGCCAGCAGCTTGGGACAGGGGGTTCAAGAGACCCAGTACTTC. Amino acids: CASSLGQGVQETQYF.

V is TRBV7-2 and J is TRBJ1-5; D gene ambiguous. Germline V lookup: CDR1 SGHTA, CDR2 FQGNSA. The CDR3 consists of 15 residues. Trimming removed 1 base at V and 0 bases at J, with 7 bases between. In nucleotides, the CDR3 is TGTGCCAGCAGCTTAGTTTCGGGTAGCAATCAGCCCCAGCATTTT. Its translation is CASSLVSGSNQPQHF.